This passage covers 18 T cell receptor beta chains from one sample sequenced in a study of blood T cell repertoires in COVID-19. Measured with immunoSEQ multiplex PCR; TCRdb has only the in-frame clones, and not every one. The sample holds about 110,000 clones, under 95% seen once. The specimen sequenced was peripheral blood. Every receptor here comes from a young woman with acute or convalescent COVID-19.

The chain employs TRBV29-1 and TRBJ2-2; 7 bases fit TRBD2. The CDR3 totals 13 residues. Trimming cost V 4 bases and J 6 bases; bases outside gene matches: 5. Germline loops: CDR1 SQVTM, CDR2 ANQGSEA. The CDR3, as DNA: TGCAGCGTTGCTCCTAGCGGAGCCGGGGAGCTGTTTTTT. Its translation is CSVAPSGAGELFF.

V and J are TRBV6-5 and TRBJ1-2, with 7 bases lining up with TRBD1. The length of the CDR3 is 15 residues. The V gene end was trimmed by 5 bases and the J gene end by 1 base; junction bases not matched to a gene: 7. Germline assignment: CDR1 MNHEY and CDR2 SVGAGI. The CDR3 DNA is TGTGCCAGCAGTCTCTTCGGGACAGTTAACTATGGCTACACCTTC. Its protein product is CASSLFGTVNYGYTF.

This chain connects TRBV7-2 to TRBJ1-6; no clear D gene. With 5 bases removed from V and 3 bases from J, the gap between germline ends came to 11 bases. CDR3 length equals 15 residues. Germline V CDR1 and CDR2: SGHTA, FQGNSA. The CDR3 nucleotides read TGTGCCAGCAGCCCTCAGAAGATCTATAATTCACCCCTCCACTTT. Amino acids: CASSPQKIYNSPLHF.

The chain has TRBV5-5 and TRBJ1-2, with D perhaps matching TRBD1 (6 bases). The CDR3 spans 15 residues. CDR1 and CDR2 from the germline V gene are SGHKS and YYEKEE (reference sequence). V lost 2 bases and J lost 7, with 18 bases in between. CDR3 sequence: CASSFPGAGTSGYTF. The CDR3 nucleotides are TGTGCCAGCAGCTTTCCAGGGGCTGGAACCAGTGGCTACACCTTC.

There are a few counts of this clone. The chain carries TRBV19 and TRBJ2-2, with TRBD1 matching 8 bases. V trimming: 7 bases; J trimming: 4 bases; junction bases outside the gene matches: 5. The CDR3 consists of 14 residues. Germline values: CDR1 LNHDA, CDR2 SQIVND (reference sequence). Here the CDR3 reads CASTTTGATGELFF. The DNA of the CDR3 is TGTGCCAGTACCACGACAGGGGCCACCGGGGAGCTGTTTTTT.

This chain links TRBV5-4 with TRBJ2-7; 13 bases align to TRBD2. The CDR3 contains 16 residues. The trim removed 6 bases at V and 1 base at J, leaving 7 bases unmatched. Per the germline V gene, CDR1 is SGHNT and CDR2 is YYREEE (reference sequence). The CDR3 bases are TGTGCCAGCACCTCTTGGACTAGCGGGAGTTCCTACGAGCAGTACTTC. This gives the protein CASTSWTSGSSYEQYF.

In its sample, this clone was seen once. V gene TRBV6-2 or TRBV6-3 combines with J gene TRBJ2-5; 10 nucleotides align to TRBD1. The CDR3 extends over 16 amino acids. Germline CDR1 and CDR2: MNHEY and SVGEGT. V lost 3 bases to trimming and J lost 5 bases; unmatched junction nucleotides: 9. This chain's CDR3 is CASSYRDRGVWETQYF. CDR3 DNA sequence: TGTGCCAGCAGTTATAGGGACAGGGGCGTTTGGGAGACCCAGTACTTC.

In this sample, this clone turned up once. This rearrangement joins TRBV30 to TRBJ1-1; 7 bases align to TRBD1. The ends lost 4 bases at V and 0 bases at J; junction bases unmatched: 2. The CDR3 loop spans 13 amino acids. Germline CDR1 GTSNPN, CDR2 SVGIG (reference sequence). CDR3 sequence: CAWTGQMNTEAFF. CDR3 DNA sequence: TGTGCCTGGACGGGACAGATGAACACTGAAGCTTTCTTT.

The chain is built from TRBV20-1 and TRBJ1-2; 7 bases align to TRBD1. J was trimmed by 0 bases and V by 3 bases; bases with no gene match: 4. The CDR3 extends over 14 amino acids. Germline V gene data show CDR1 as DFQATT and CDR2 as SNEGSKA (reference sequence). This chain's CDR3 is CSASPGGSNYGYTF. The CDR3 coding sequence is TGCAGTGCTAGTCCAGGGGGGTCTAACTATGGCTACACCTTC.

The chain employs TRBV11-2 and TRBJ1-1; 9 bases align to TRBD1. With 3 bases clipped from V and 4 bases from J, the junction kept 6 bases outside the gene matches. CDR3 length equals 15 residues. CDR1 SGHAT and CDR2 FQNNGV come from the germline V gene. CDR3 residues: CASSLATGGVTEAFF. CDR3 bases: TGTGCCAGCAGCTTGGCGACAGGGGGGGTCACTGAAGCTTTCTTT.

The V call is TRBV4-1, the J call TRBJ2-5; TRBD1 agrees at 9 bases. This CDR3 is 16 amino acids long. The germline V gene has CDR1 MGHRA and CDR2 YSYEKL. After removal of 0 bases from V and 5 bases from J, the junction contained 7 bases not matched to a gene. CDR3 DNA sequence: TGCGCCAGCAGCCAAGAAGTCACAGGGGGCGCTGAGACCCAGTACTTC. Residues: CASSQEVTGGAETQYF.

For this clone: This specimen includes other DNA sequences encoding the same CDR3. The chain combines TRBV5-1 with TRBJ1-1; D might be TRBD1 (5 bases). CDR1 is SGHRS and CDR2 is YFSETQ in the germline V gene. V lost 0 bases and J lost 2, with 8 bases in between. The CDR3 has 14 amino acids. CDR3 nucleotides: TGCGCCAGCAGCTTGGTCGGGGGAAACACTGAAGCTTTCTTT. Amino acids: CASSLVGGNTEAFF.

The genes are TRBV5-1 and TRBJ1-4; a weak D match, TRBD1 (5 bases). The V gene's germline CDR1 is SGHRS and CDR2 YFSETQ. This CDR3 region has 15 residues. Trimming left V 0 bases short and J 8 bases short, with 14 bases between. The CDR3 nucleotides are TGCGCCAGCAGCTTGGCGGGGGTAATAGAAGAAAAACTGTTTTTT. It specifies CASSLAGVIEEKLFF.

V is TRBV5-6 and J is TRBJ1-6; no reliable D call. The CDR3 extends over 17 amino acids. Trimming took off 1 base at V and 0 bases at J, with 11 bases between the two ends. Germline loops: CDR1 SGHDT, CDR2 YYEEEE. The CDR3 region is CASSLTPQSSYNSPLHF. The CDR3 bases are TGTGCCAGCAGCTTGACCCCACAGAGCTCCTATAATTCACCCCTCCACTTT.

This chain links TRBV19 with TRBJ1-3, with D possibly TRBD1 on 6 matching bases. The V end was cut by 7 bases, the J end by 0 bases, with 13 bases between. This CDR3 spans 15 amino acids. Germline loops: CDR1 LNHDA, CDR2 SQIVND (reference sequence). CDR3 sequence (DNA): TGTGCCAGTACCCAGGACAGCTACTCTGGAAACACCATATATTTT. Its translation: CASTQDSYSGNTIYF.

The rearrangement joins TRBV5-4 to TRBJ1-3; D is perhaps TRBD1 (5 bases). Trimming removed 2 bases from V and 4 bases from J, with 10 bases in between. The CDR3 contains 14 residues. Per germline, CDR1 SGHNT and CDR2 YYREEE (reference sequence). The CDR3 loop reads CASSLDSEGNTIYF. The CDR3 DNA reads as TGTGCCAGCAGCTTAGACAGCGAGGGAAACACCATATATTTT.

The chain uses TRBV7-2 and TRBJ1-2; perhaps TRBD1 as D (6 bases). The germline CDR1 and CDR2 sequences are SGHTA and FQGNSA. Trimming left V 5 bases short and J 6 bases short, with 22 bases between. The CDR3 totals 16 residues. The CDR3, as DNA: TGTGCCAGCAGCCCTTTGATGATCACAGGGAAAGATGGCTACACCTTC. Amino acid sequence: CASSPLMITGKDGYTF.

The chain joins TRBV21-1 to TRBJ2-1; the table assigns TRBD1, which was not confirmed against the DNA. TRBV21-1 is flagged as a pseudogene. The CDR3 loop spans 17 amino acids. DNA of the CDR3: TGTGCCAGCAGCAAAAGGGGAATCGACCGCGCCTACAATGAGCAGTTCTTC. Its translation: CASSKRGIDRAYNEQFF.